These T cell receptor beta chains were read from a single sample in a study of control samples from healthy donors and cancer patients. Assay used: immunoSEQ multiplex PCR; TCRdb lists only in-frame clones, some missing. This sample has 190,000 or so clones, with approximately 92% found just once. Sequenced input: blood. All receptors derive from a man aged 18-30 years in good health. Each CDR3 is given without its conserved first and last residue. A D gene is named only where the DNA matches it firmly.

J,V,D,CDR3
TRBJ2-1,TRBV20-1,-,SASKGPPILNLYNEQF
TRBJ2-3,TRBV28,TRBD2,ASSPGLAGGTDTQY
TRBJ1-4,TRBV5-1,TRBD1,ASSLQQGRGEKLF
TRBJ1-4,TRBV9,-,ASSDNSRAKELF
TRBJ2-7,TRBV5-6,-,ASSPISSYEQY
TRBJ1-2,TRBV6-6,TRBD1,ANSIGTAYGYT
TRBJ1-6,TRBV27,-,ASSPEGRGSYPNSPLH
TRBJ2-3,TRBV5-8,-,ASSPRTGADTQY
TRBJ1-4,TRBV3-1/TRBV3-2,-,ASSQGTFGGRSHEKLF
TRBJ2-1,TRBV5-4,TRBD2,ASSSAKWTSGGAVEQF
TRBJ1-1,TRBV20-1,-,SASGAGDTEAF
TRBJ2-7,TRBV27,TRBD1,ASSLGTGARRSSYEQY
TRBJ1-4,TRBV5-1,-,ASSLAVATNEKLF
TRBJ2-7,TRBV5-6,-,ASSLGRQNEQY
TRBJ2-1,TRBV4-1,-,ASSQAGTRSYNEQF
TRBJ2-7,TRBV5-1,-,ASSLDPIYEQY
TRBJ1-2,TRBV23-1,TRBD1,ASSHRDRGRGKPGYT
TRBJ2-1,TRBV27,TRBD2,ASSSKPGLAEYNEQF
TRBJ2-1,TRBV12-3/TRBV12-4,-,ASSLAYNEQF
TRBJ2-3,TRBV13,-,ASSPTGTDTQY
TRBJ2-7,TRBV12-3/TRBV12-4,-,ASSLGGEQY
TRBJ1-4,TRBV7-9,-,ASSRANEKLF